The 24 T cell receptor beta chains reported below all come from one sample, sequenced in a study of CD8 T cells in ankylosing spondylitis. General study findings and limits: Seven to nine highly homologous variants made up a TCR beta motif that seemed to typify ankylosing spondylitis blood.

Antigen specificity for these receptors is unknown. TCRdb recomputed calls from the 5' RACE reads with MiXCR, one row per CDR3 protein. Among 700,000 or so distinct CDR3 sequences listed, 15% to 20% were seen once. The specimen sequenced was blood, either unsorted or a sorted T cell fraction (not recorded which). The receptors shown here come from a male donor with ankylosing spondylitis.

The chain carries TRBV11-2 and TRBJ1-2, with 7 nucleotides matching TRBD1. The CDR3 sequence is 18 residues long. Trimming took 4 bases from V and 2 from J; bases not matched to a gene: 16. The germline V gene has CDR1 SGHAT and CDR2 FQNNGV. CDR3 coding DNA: TGTGCCAGCAGCTCGCCACCGGGACAGCTTCATGGGAACTATGGCTACACCTTC. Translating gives CASSSPPGQLHGNYGYTF.

CDR3 amino acids: CASSLSGYNQPQHF. Written as DNA, the CDR3 is TGTGCCAGCAGCTTGTCGGGGTACAATCAGCCCCAGCATTTT. J is TRBJ1-5 and V is TRBV7-7, with D unclear. Germline CDR1 reads SSHAT; CDR2 reads FNYEAQ (reference sequence). The CDR3 extends over 14 amino acids. V lost 3 bases and J 3 bases, leaving 9 bases between the germline ends.

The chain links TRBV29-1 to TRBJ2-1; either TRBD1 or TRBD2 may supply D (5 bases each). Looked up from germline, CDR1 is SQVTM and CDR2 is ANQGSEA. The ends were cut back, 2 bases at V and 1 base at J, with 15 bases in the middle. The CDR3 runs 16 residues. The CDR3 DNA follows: TGCAGCGTTGAACGATGGGGGAGTGGTTCCTACAATGAGCAGTTCTTC. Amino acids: CSVERWGSGSYNEQFF.

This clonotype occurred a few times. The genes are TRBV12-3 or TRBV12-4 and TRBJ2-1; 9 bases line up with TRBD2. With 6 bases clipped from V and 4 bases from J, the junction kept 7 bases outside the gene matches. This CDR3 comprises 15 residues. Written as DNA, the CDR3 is TGTGCCAGCAGGCCCTTGACTAGCGGTTACAATGAGCAGTTCTTC. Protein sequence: CASRPLTSGYNEQFF.

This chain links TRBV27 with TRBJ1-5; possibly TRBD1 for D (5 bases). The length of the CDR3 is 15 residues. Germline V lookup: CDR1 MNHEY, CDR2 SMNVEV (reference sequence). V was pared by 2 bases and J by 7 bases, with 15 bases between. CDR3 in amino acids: CASSLVGGVGQPQHF. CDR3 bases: TGTGCCAGCAGTTTAGTTGGGGGGGTTGGACAGCCCCAGCATTTT.

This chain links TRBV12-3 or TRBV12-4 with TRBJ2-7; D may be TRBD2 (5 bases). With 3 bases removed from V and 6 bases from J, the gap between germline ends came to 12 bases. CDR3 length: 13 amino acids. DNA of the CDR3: TGTGCCAGCAGTTTTTCGGGGTCAGGCGAGCAGTACTTC. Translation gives CASSFSGSGEQYF.

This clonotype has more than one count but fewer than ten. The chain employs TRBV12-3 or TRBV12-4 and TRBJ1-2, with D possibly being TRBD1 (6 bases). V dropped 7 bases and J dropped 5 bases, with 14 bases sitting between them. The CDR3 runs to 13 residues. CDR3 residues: CASKRATGYGYTF. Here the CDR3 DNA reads TGTGCCAGCAAGAGGGCCACAGGGTATGGCTACACCTTC.

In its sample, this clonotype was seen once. CDR3 DNA sequence: TGTGCCAGCAACCTAGCGGGGGACAATGAGCAGTTCTTC. It codes for CASNLAGDNEQFF. The V gene is TRBV12-1, the J gene TRBJ2-1; the table's D call TRBD2 went unverified against the DNA. TRBV12-1 is termed a pseudogene. CDR3 length: 13 amino acids.

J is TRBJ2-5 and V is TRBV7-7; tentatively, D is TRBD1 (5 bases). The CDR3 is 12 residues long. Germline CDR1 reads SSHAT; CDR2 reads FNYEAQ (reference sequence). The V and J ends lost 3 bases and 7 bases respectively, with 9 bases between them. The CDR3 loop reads CASSLDQGTQYF. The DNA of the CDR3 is TGTGCCAGCAGCTTGGACCAGGGGACCCAGTACTTC.

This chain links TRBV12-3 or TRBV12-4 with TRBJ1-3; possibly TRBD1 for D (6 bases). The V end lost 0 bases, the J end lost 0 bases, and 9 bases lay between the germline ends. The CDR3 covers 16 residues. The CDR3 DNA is TGTGCCAGCAGTTTAGCTCTAGGGGGCTCTGGAAACACCATATATTTT. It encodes CASSLALGGSGNTIYF.

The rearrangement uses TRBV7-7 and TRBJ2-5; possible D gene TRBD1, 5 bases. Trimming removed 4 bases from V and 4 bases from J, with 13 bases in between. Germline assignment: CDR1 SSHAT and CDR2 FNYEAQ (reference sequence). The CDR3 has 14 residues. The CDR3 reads CASSSTGMGETQYF. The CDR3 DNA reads TGTGCCAGCAGCTCAACAGGCATGGGAGAGACCCAGTACTTC.

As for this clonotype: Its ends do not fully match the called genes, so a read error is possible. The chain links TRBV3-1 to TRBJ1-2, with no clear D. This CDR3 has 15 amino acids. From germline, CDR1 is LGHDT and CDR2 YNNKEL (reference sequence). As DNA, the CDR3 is TGTGCCTGCAGCCAACCGGGAAGGTCGTTCTATGGCTACACCTTC. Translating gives CACSQPGRSFYGYTF.

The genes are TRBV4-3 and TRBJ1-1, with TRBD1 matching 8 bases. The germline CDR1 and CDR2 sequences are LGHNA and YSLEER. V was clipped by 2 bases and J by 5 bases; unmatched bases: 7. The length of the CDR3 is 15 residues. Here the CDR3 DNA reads TGCGCCAGCAGCCAAACGGACAGGGCAAGAACTGAAGCTTTCTTT. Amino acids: CASSQTDRARTEAFF.

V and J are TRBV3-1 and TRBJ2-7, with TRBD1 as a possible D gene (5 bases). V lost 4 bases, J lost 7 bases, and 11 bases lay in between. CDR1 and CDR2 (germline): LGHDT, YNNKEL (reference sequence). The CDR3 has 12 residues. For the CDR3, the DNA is TGTGCCAGCAGCCCGGACACCCGGGAGCAGTACTTC. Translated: CASSPDTREQYF.

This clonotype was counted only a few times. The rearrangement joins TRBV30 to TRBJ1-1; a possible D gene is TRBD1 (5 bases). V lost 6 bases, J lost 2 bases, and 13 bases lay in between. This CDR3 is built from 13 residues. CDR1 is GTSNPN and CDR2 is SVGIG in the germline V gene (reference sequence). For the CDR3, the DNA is TGTGCCTGCCGGGGCCCGGGAAACACTGAAGCTTTCTTT. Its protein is CACRGPGNTEAFF.

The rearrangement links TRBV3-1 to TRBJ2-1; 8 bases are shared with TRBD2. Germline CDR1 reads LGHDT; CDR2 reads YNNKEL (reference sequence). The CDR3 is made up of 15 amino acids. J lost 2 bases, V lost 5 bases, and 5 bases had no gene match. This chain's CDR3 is CASSIIAGPYNEQFF. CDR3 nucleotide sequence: TGTGCCAGCAGCATAATAGCGGGACCCTACAATGAGCAGTTCTTC.

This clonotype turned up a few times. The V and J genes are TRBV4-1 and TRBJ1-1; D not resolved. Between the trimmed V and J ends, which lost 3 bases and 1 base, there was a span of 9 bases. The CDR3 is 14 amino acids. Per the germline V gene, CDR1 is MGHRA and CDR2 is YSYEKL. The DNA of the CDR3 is TGCGCCAGCAGCCAGAGAGAGACGAACACTGAAGCTTTCTTT. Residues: CASSQRETNTEAFF.

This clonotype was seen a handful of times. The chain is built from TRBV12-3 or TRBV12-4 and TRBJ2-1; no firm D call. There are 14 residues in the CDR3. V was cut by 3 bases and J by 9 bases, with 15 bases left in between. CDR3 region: CASSFVWLVGEQFF. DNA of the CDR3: TGTGCCAGCAGTTTTGTATGGCTAGTGGGTGAGCAGTTCTTC.

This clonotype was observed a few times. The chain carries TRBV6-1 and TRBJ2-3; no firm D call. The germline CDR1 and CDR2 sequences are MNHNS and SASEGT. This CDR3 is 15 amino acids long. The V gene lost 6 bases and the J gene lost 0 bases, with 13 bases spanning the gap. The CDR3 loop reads CASRRTFASTDTQYF. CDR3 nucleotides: TGTGCCAGCAGGAGAACGTTTGCTAGCACAGATACGCAGTATTTT.

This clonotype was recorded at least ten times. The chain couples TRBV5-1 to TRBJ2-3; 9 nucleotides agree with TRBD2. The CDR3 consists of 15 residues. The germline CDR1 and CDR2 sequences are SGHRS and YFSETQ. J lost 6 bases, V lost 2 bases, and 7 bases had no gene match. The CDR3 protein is CASSFLAGFGDTQYF. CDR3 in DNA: TGCGCCAGCAGCTTCCTAGCGGGGTTCGGGGATACGCAGTATTTT.

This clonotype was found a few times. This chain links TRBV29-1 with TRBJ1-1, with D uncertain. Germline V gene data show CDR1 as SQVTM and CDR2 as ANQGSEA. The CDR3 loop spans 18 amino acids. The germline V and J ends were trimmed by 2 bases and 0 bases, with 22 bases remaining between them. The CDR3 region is CSVERLSKDLELNTEAFF. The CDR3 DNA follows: TGCAGCGTTGAACGCCTTTCAAAGGACCTCGAACTGAACACTGAAGCTTTCTTT.

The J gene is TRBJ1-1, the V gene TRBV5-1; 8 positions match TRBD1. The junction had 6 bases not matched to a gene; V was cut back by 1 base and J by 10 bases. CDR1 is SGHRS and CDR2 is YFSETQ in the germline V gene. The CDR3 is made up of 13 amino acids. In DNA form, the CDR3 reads TGCGCCAGCAGCTTGACAGGGGGGGCGGGAGCTTTCTTT. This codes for CASSLTGGAGAFF.

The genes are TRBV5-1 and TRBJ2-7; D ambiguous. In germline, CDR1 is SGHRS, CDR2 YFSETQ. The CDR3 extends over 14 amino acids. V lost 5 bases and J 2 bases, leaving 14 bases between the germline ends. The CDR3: CASRSDTFPYEQYF. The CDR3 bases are TGCGCCAGCAGGTCTGACACCTTCCCCTACGAGCAGTACTTC.

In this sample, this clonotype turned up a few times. DNA for the CDR3: TGCAGTGCTGGACGGAGCAACACCGGGGAGCTGTTTTTT. Translated: CSAGRSNTGELFF. The chain links TRBV20-1 to TRBJ2-2; no firm D call. Germline V lookup: CDR1 DFQATT, CDR2 SNEGSKA (reference sequence). Trimming shortened V by 5 bases and J by 2 bases, and 9 bases separated the two germline ends. This CDR3 spans 13 amino acids.